This T cell receptor (beta chain) is drawn from a study of blood T cell repertoires in COVID-19. As for the study in general: The United States, Italy and Spain supplied acute and convalescent COVID-19 samples. T cells, B-cell-depleted T cells, or PBMCs provided the cDNA or gDNA that served as material.

Authors' data handling: Amplified reference gene primers provided the basis for estimating nucleated cell counts. Libraries were prepared by immunoSEQ multiplex PCR; TCRdb keeps only in-frame clonotypes and omits some of them. Clone size and the V and J calls come from that table; the DNA yielded D and trimming. The sample has roughly 120,000 clones, under 95% seen once. Trimming took off 3 bases at V and 1 base at J, with 6 bases between the two ends. The CDR3 spans 12 residues. Per the germline V gene, CDR1 is SQVTM and CDR2 is ANQGSEA. The sequence was collected from a man aged 60 to 69 with COVID-19, enrolled during active disease. Sequenced input: peripheral blood. The chain joins TRBV29-1 to TRBJ1-1; D is unclear. The CDR3 DNA is TGCAGCGTTGACGGGAAGAACACTGAAGCTTTCTTT. Protein sequence: CSVDGKNTEAFF.